The text below deals with one T cell receptor beta chain. This record comes from a study of blood T cell repertoires in COVID-19. The CDR3 is made up of 15 amino acids. Trimming took 0 bases from V and 4 from J, leaving 9 bases between them. Per the germline V gene, CDR1 is MNHEY and CDR2 is SVGAGI. The repertoire was sequenced with immunoSEQ multiplex PCR; TCRdb's copy has only in-frame clones and lacks some. Here the sample spans approximately 140,000 clones, over 80% being singletons. Sequences were obtained from PBMCs or T cells enriched from blood (not recorded which). This receptor was taken from a woman between 50 and 59 years old who had been exposed to COVID-19. The rearrangement joins TRBV6-5 to TRBJ2-2; D might be TRBD2 (6 bases). The chain's CDR3 is CASSYSGGSTGELFF. DNA for the CDR3: TGTGCCAGCAGTTACTCGGGGGGTTCCACCGGGGAGCTGTTTTTT.